A selection of T cell receptor beta chains follows, all from one sample in a study of blood T cell repertoires in COVID-19. The method was immunoSEQ multiplex PCR; TCRdb's version includes in-frame clones alone and lacks a portion of them. Of about 25,000 clones in the sample, roughly nine tenths were seen once. The specimen was peripheral blood. The source of these receptors is a man in his 70s with COVID-19, enrolled during active disease. The CDR3 runs from the conserved cysteine through the conserved F or W. The D gene is left open where the match is weak. Clone size is stated in some rows and not others, as once, few, many or a class when expanded.

TRBV19	TRBJ1-2	TRBD1	-	CASSPTGGARGYTF	TGTGCCAGTAGTCCGACAGGGGGCGCGAGGGGCTACACCTTC
TRBV7-7	TRBJ2-1	-	few	CASSFNYRDNEQFF	TGTGCCAGCAGCTTCAATTACAGGGACAATGAGCAGTTCTTC
TRBV5-4	TRBJ2-1	-	-	CASSLLGNSYNEQFF	TGTGCCAGCAGCTTGCTCGGTAACTCCTACAATGAGCAGTTCTTC
TRBV5-6	TRBJ2-7	TRBD2	-	CASSHRLAGEQYF	TGTGCCAGCAGCCACCGACTAGCTGGCGAGCAGTACTTC
TRBV9	TRBJ2-3	-	-	CASSVLGSGEWDTQYF	TGTGCCAGCAGCGTTCTGGGTAGCGGTGAATGGGATACGCAGTATTTT
TRBV4-2	TRBJ2-1	-	-	CASQGSVANEQFF	TGTGCCAGCCAGGGAAGCGTCGCCAATGAGCAGTTCTTC
TRBV11-2	TRBJ2-1	TRBD1	-	CASSLSETGAYNEQFF	TGTGCCAGCAGCTTATCGGAGACAGGGGCCTACAATGAGCAGTTCTTC
TRBV6-5	TRBJ2-7	-	-	CASSYSPPAGKGEQYF	TGTGCCAGCAGTTACTCACCCCCAGCAGGGAAGGGGGAGCAGTACTTC
TRBV10-3	TRBJ1-2	-	-	CATRTDYNYGYTF	TGTGCCACCCGGACAGACTATAACTATGGCTACACCTTC
TRBV15	TRBJ2-3	-	-	CATGRSTDTQYF	TGTGCCACAGGGAGGAGCACAGATACGCAGTATTTT
TRBV29-1	TRBJ1-1	TRBD1	-	CSVEDSGTGSIEAFF	TGCAGCGTTGAAGACTCCGGGACAGGGAGTATTGAAGCTTTCTTT
TRBV11-2	TRBJ2-5	TRBD2	-	CASSLTSGGGETQYF	TGTGCCAGCAGCCTGACTAGCGGGGGGGGAGAGACCCAGTACTTC
TRBV5-1	TRBJ1-1	-	-	CASSSARGQLNTEAFF	TGCGCCAGCAGCTCCGCTCGGGGACAACTGAACACTGAAGCTTTCTTT
TRBV6-5	TRBJ2-7	TRBD2	few	CASSYSGTSNYEQYF	TGTGCCAGCAGTTACTCGGGGACTAGCAACTACGAGCAGTACTTC
TRBV5-1	TRBJ1-4	TRBD1	-	CASSLFWDRDEKLFF	TGCGCCAGCAGCTTGTTTTGGGACAGGGATGAAAAACTGTTTTTT
TRBV5-8	TRBJ1-2	TRBD1	-	CASSIRQGARNYGYTF	TGTGCCAGCAGCATACGACAGGGGGCGAGGAACTATGGCTACACCTTC
TRBV9	TRBJ2-2	TRBD2	-	CASSVTSGRVTGELFF	TGTGCCAGCAGCGTTACTAGCGGGAGAGTTACCGGGGAGCTGTTTTTT
TRBV5-1	TRBJ1-2	-	-	CASSLGGGSSYGYTF	TGCGCCAGCAGCTTGGGTGGAGGGAGCAGCTATGGCTACACCTTC
TRBV7-2	TRBJ1-5	-	-	CASSLDNNQPQHF	TGTGCCAGCAGCTTGGACAACAATCAGCCCCAGCATTTT
TRBV19	TRBJ1-1	-	once	CASSIISSAEAFF	TGTGCCAGTAGTATAATCTCGAGCGCTGAAGCTTTCTTT
TRBV27	TRBJ2-1	TRBD2	-	CASSLYSGGINEQFF	TGTGCCAGCAGTTTGTATAGCGGGGGAATCAATGAGCAGTTCTTC
TRBV5-8	TRBJ2-1	TRBD2	-	CASRLLGLAYNEQFF	TGTGCCAGCAGATTACTCGGACTAGCTTACAATGAGCAGTTCTTC
TRBV4-1	TRBJ2-7	-	-	CASSFSGTGASEQYF	TGCGCCAGCAGCTTTTCCGGGACGGGAGCATCCGAGCAGTACTTC
TRBV27	TRBJ1-1	TRBD1	-	CASSLSQGIEAFF	TGTGCCAGCAGTTTATCACAGGGGATTGAAGCTTTCTTT
TRBV30	TRBJ1-1	-	-	CASGPTDEAFF	TGTGCCTCTGGGCCAACGGATGAAGCTTTCTTT
TRBV5-4	TRBJ2-2	-	-	CASSFAGNTGELFF	TGTGCCAGCAGCTTCGCAGGGAACACCGGGGAGCTGTTTTTT
TRBV5-1	TRBJ2-6	-	-	CASSFSGSGANVLTF	TGCGCCAGCAGCTTCTCGGGAAGCGGGGCCAACGTCCTGACTTTC
TRBV7-2	TRBJ2-3	-	-	CASSLELATDTQYF	TGTGCCAGCAGCTTAGAACTAGCAACAGATACGCAGTATTTT
TRBV9	TRBJ2-3	TRBD2	-	CASSVGSLAGSTDTQYF	TGTGCCAGCAGCGTAGGTAGTCTAGCGGGGAGCACAGATACGCAGTATTTT
TRBV13	TRBJ2-7	-	-	CASSAQTYEQYF	TGTGCCAGCAGCGCCCAGACCTACGAGCAGTACTTC
TRBV6-1	TRBJ1-5	-	-	CASSEVYSNQPQHF	TGTGCCAGCAGTGAAGTATATAGCAATCAGCCCCAGCATTTT
TRBV7-9	TRBJ2-7	TRBD1	few	CASSDAGGAYEQYF	TGTGCCAGCAGCGACGCAGGGGGCGCCTACGAGCAGTACTTC
TRBV10-3	TRBJ1-2	-	-	CAIMGGRVYGYTF	TGTGCCATCATGGGTGGCAGGGTCTATGGCTACACCTTC
TRBV19	TRBJ2-3	TRBD2	-	CASSITSVGSDTQYF	TGTGCCAGTAGTATCACTAGCGTTGGGTCAGATACGCAGTATTTT
TRBV20-1	TRBJ1-1	-	-	CSANRVTEAFF	TGCAGTGCTAACAGGGTCACTGAAGCTTTCTTT
TRBV29-1	TRBJ2-7	-	once	CSVEKAGSFSYEQYF	TGCAGCGTTGAAAAGGCAGGCAGCTTCTCCTACGAGCAGTACTTC
TRBV5-3	TRBJ1-6	TRBD1	-	CARSCNRGNSPLHF	TGTGCCAGAAGCTGTAACAGGGGAAATTCACCCCTCCACTTT
TRBV20-1	TRBJ2-7	-	-	CSYRTTYEQYF	TGCAGCTACAGGACAACCTACGAGCAGTACTTC
TRBV7-9	TRBJ2-3	TRBD1	-	CASSRDRSTDTQYF	TGTGCCAGCAGCCGGGACAGGTCCACAGATACGCAGTATTTT
TRBV7-2	TRBJ2-2	TRBD1	-	CASSPNPGQQPRELFF	TGTGCCAGCAGCCCCAATCCGGGACAGCAGCCCCGGGAGCTGTTTTTT
TRBV27	TRBJ2-2	-	-	CASSLSTRELFF	TGTGCCAGCAGTCTCTCTACTAGGGAGCTGTTTTTT
TRBV18	TRBJ2-2	TRBD1	once	CASSPRDREIVTGELFF	TGTGCCAGCTCACCGCGGGACAGGGAAATTGTCACCGGGGAGCTGTTTTTT